Each of the 22 T cell receptor beta chains below was sequenced from the same sample in a study of T cell clonotyping in hematopoietic cell transplantation. The assay was immunoSEQ multiplex PCR, and TCRdb's table has in-frame clones only and misses some. The table lists 8,000 or so clones, more than 80% of them singletons. Sequenced here: PBMCs, sampled 180 days after allogeneic stem cell transplant. The receptors come from a female patient aged 50 to 65 who had an allogeneic stem cell transplant from an unrelated donor, so the T cells may come from the graft donor. Some clones in this sample may be carry-over from other donors' samples.

The V and J genes are TRBV7-2 and TRBJ2-7; possible D gene TRBD1, 6 bases. V dropped 4 bases and J dropped 6 bases, with 16 bases sitting between them. The germline V gene has CDR1 SGHTA and CDR2 FQGNSA. This CDR3 region has 14 residues. CDR3 DNA: TGTGCCAGCAGCTCAACAGGGTGGCTGGGCGAGCAGTACGTC. This codes for CASSSTGWLGEQYV.

The genes are TRBV28 and TRBJ2-3, with D hard to call. Germline V CDR1 and CDR2: MDHEN, SYDVKM. The CDR3 totals 15 residues. The germline V and J ends were trimmed by 5 bases and 2 bases, with 14 bases remaining between them. CDR3 region: CASSTPGLYTDTQYF. CDR3 DNA: TGTGCCAGCAGTACCCCGGGCCTTTACACAGATACGCAGTATTTT.

The V call is TRBV6-6, the J call TRBJ2-3; no reliable D call. CDR1 is MNHNY, CDR2 SVGAGI, per germline (reference sequence). The CDR3 loop spans 16 amino acids. V dropped 2 bases and J dropped 2 bases, with 14 bases sitting between them. CDR3 loop: CASSYGPHGTTDTQYF. The CDR3 coding sequence is TGTGCCAGCAGTTACGGGCCACATGGTACCACAGATACGCAGTATTTT.

The rearrangement uses TRBV5-1 and TRBJ2-1; 7 bases fit TRBD2. Germline CDR1 reads SGHRS; CDR2 reads YFSETQ. Trimming at V came to 4 bases and at J to 4 bases, leaving 11 bases not matched to a gene. The CDR3 has 16 residues. Here the CDR3 DNA reads TGCGCCAGCAGCCGAACCCCTAGCGGTGGGTACAATGAGCAGTTCTTC. It codes for CASSRTPSGGYNEQFF.

The V gene is TRBV11-2, the J gene TRBJ1-2, with D hard to call. Trimming stripped 1 base from V and 2 bases from J, with 8 bases between. The germline CDR1 and CDR2 sequences are SGHAT and FQNNGV. The CDR3 runs 14 residues. In DNA form, the CDR3 reads TGTGCCAGCAGCTTAGTTGCGGGGAACTATGGCTACACCTTC. The encoded protein is CASSLVAGNYGYTF.

This sequence joins TRBV29-1 and TRBJ1-6, with TRBD1 as a possible D gene (6 bases). The CDR3 runs to 12 residues. V was pared by 4 bases and J by 7 bases, with 8 bases between. The germline V gene encodes CDR1 SQVTM and CDR2 ANQGSEA. CDR3 residues: CSVVDRNSPLHF. CDR3 sequence (DNA): TGCAGCGTTGTGGACAGAAATTCACCCCTCCACTTT.

The V and J genes are TRBV28 and TRBJ2-7; 11 bases agree with TRBD2. Losses at the gene ends were 6 bases for V and 4 bases for J; bases not matched to a gene: 8. This CDR3 has 15 amino acids. The germline V gene has CDR1 MDHEN and CDR2 SYDVKM. The CDR3 DNA reads as TGTGCCAGCAGGATTACTAGCGGGAGTGGGTACGAGCAGTACTTC. It codes for CASRITSGSGYEQYF.

The V call is TRBV2, the J call TRBJ2-3, with 9 positions matching TRBD2. The germline V gene has CDR1 SNHLY and CDR2 FYNNEI. V shed 4 bases, J shed 2 bases, and the junction held 4 bases outside the gene matches. The CDR3 sequence is 15 residues long. The CDR3 bases are TGTGCCAGCAGTGGCCTAGCGGGAATCACAGATACGCAGTATTTT. This translates into CASSGLAGITDTQYF.

The chain carries TRBV5-1 and TRBJ1-1; a possible D gene is TRBD1 (6 bases). The CDR3 covers 12 residues. The germline V and J ends were trimmed by 2 bases and 6 bases, with 8 bases remaining between them. Germline loops: CDR1 SGHRS, CDR2 YFSETQ. Written as DNA, the CDR3 is TGCGCCAGCAGCTTTGCAGGGGCTGAAGCTTTCTTT. As protein: CASSFAGAEAFF.

J is TRBJ2-5 and V is TRBV29-1; D gene ambiguous. Trimming removed 3 bases from V and 4 bases from J, with 3 bases in between. Germline V gene sequence: CDR1 SQVTM, CDR2 ANQGSEA. The CDR3 contains 10 residues. CDR3 in amino acids: CSVEGETQYF. CDR3 DNA sequence: TGCAGCGTTGAGGGAGAGACCCAGTACTTC.

The chain employs TRBV7-9 and TRBJ2-1; tentatively, D is TRBD1 or TRBD2 (5 bases each). This CDR3 is 15 amino acids long. Deletions cut 1 base from V and 7 bases from J, with 14 bases between. Germline V gene sequence: CDR1 SEHNR, CDR2 FQNEAQ (reference sequence). The CDR3 region is CASSLGLTRENEQFF. The CDR3, as DNA: TGTGCCAGCAGCTTAGGGTTGACCAGGGAGAATGAGCAGTTCTTC.

The sample holds one count of this clone. This chain's CDR3 is CASSPQGGVTGELFF. The CDR3 DNA reads TGTGCCAGCAGTCCCCAGGGAGGCGTCACCGGGGAGCTGTTTTTT. The V call is TRBV6-1, the J call TRBJ2-2; D possibly corresponds to TRBD2 (6 bases). V was clipped by 5 bases and J by 4 bases, with 14 bases between them. This CDR3 comprises 15 residues. The germline V gene has CDR1 MNHNS and CDR2 SASEGT.

This CDR3 is CASSPGGWNTEAFF. The CDR3 DNA reads TGTGCCAGCAGCCCAGGGGGCTGGAACACTGAAGCTTTCTTT. V gene TRBV7-3 combines with J gene TRBJ1-1, with 8 bases identical to TRBD1. V dropped 5 bases and J dropped 1; count of bases not matched to a gene: 3. This CDR3 spans 14 amino acids. The V gene's germline CDR1 is SGHTA and CDR2 FQGTGA.

The gene calls are TRBV19 and TRBJ1-2; no clear D gene. V lost 6 bases to trimming and J lost 4 bases, with 15 bases between them. Looked up from germline, CDR1 is LNHDA and CDR2 is SQIVND (reference sequence). The CDR3 has 14 residues. CDR3 amino acids: CASRREGMSYGYTF. CDR3 in DNA: TGTGCCAGTAGGCGAGAGGGAATGAGCTATGGCTACACCTTC.

This chain joins TRBV7-2 and TRBJ2-7, with unresolved D. V shed 8 bases and J shed 2 bases, with 13 bases lying between them. This CDR3 region has 13 residues. CDR1 and CDR2 from the germline V gene are SGHTA and FQGNSA. The CDR3 reads CASGSGPPYEQYF. In DNA, the CDR3 is TGTGCCAGCGGATCCGGGCCTCCCTACGAGCAGTACTTC.

The J gene is TRBJ1-1, the V gene TRBV20-1; D is unresolved. The V end lost 3 bases, the J end lost 4 bases, and 6 bases lay between the germline ends. Per the germline V gene, CDR1 is DFQATT and CDR2 is SNEGSKA (reference sequence). CDR3 length: 11 residues. CDR3 region: CSASTPTEAFF. CDR3 sequence (DNA): TGCAGTGCTAGTACCCCCACTGAAGCTTTCTTT.

The chain carries TRBV5-1 and TRBJ2-2, with TRBD2 as a possible D gene (6 bases). This CDR3 region has 15 residues. V was cut by 2 bases and J by 2 bases, with 10 bases left in between. Looked up from germline, CDR1 is SGHRS and CDR2 is YFSETQ. The CDR3 sequence: CASSFGSGNTGELFF. CDR3 nucleotides: TGCGCCAGCAGCTTTGGTAGCGGCAACACCGGGGAGCTGTTTTTT.

This clone was observed a single time. The chain is built from TRBV18 and TRBJ1-5, with TRBD1 as a possible D gene (6 bases). V was pared by 3 bases and J by 4 bases, with 13 bases between. The length of the CDR3 is 15 residues. Germline V gene data show CDR1 as KGHSH and CDR2 as LQKENI. The DNA of the CDR3 is TGTGCCAGCTCACCCTCCACAGGGCGGAATCAGCCCCAGCATTTT. Translation: CASSPSTGRNQPQHF.

J is TRBJ2-7 and V is TRBV28; a possible D gene is TRBD2 (5 bases). The CDR3 covers 13 residues. Germline CDR1 MDHEN, CDR2 SYDVKM. Trimming took off 4 bases at V and 5 bases at J, with 12 bases between the two ends. The CDR3 loop is CASSYGVADEQYV. CDR3 DNA: TGTGCCAGCAGTTACGGGGTTGCGGACGAGCAGTACGTC.

This clone was counted once. V is TRBV25-1 and J is TRBJ1-1; TRBD1 agrees at 7 bases. V was clipped by 0 bases and J by 5 bases; unmatched bases: 9. This CDR3 comprises 16 residues. The germline V gene encodes CDR1 MGHDK and CDR2 SYGVNS. The CDR3 here is CASSEYPLGQVTEAFF. As DNA, the CDR3 is TGTGCCAGCAGTGAATATCCCCTTGGACAGGTGACTGAAGCTTTCTTT. Full variable domain (missing parts from reference TRBV25-1 and TRBJ1-1): EADIYQTPRYLVIGTGKKITLECSQTMGHDKMYWYQQDPGMELHLIHYSYGVNSTEKGDLSSESTVSRIRTEHFPLTLESARPSHTSQYLCASSEYPLGQVTEAFFGQGTRLTVV.

The chain recombines TRBV5-6 with TRBJ1-1, with D possibly TRBD1 on 5 matching bases. This CDR3 has 15 residues. Looked up from germline, CDR1 is SGHDT and CDR2 is YYEEEE. V lost 3 bases and J lost 1, with 13 bases in between. CDR3 DNA: TGTGCCAGCAGCTCCCTGGCAGGGTGGAACACTGAAGCTTTCTTT. Its translation is CASSSLAGWNTEAFF.

This sequence joins TRBV6-1 and TRBJ1-1, with D possibly being TRBD1 (6 bases). CDR1 and CDR2 (germline): MNHNS, SASEGT. The CDR3 loop spans 12 amino acids. V was cut by 5 bases and J by 10 bases, with 14 bases left in between. The CDR3 loop reads CASSPPQGTAFF. DNA for the CDR3: TGTGCCAGCAGTCCCCCACAGGGAACAGCTTTCTTT.